This TCR beta chain was sequenced during a study of T-cell reconstitution after alpha-beta-depleted transplantation in children. Unique molecular identifiers were incorporated when the TCRbeta library was constructed. TCRdb reanalysed the PCR reads using MiXCR and keeps one entry per CDR3 protein. The table lists 200,000 to 250,000 distinct CDR3 sequences, around 7.8% of them singletons. The V gene's germline CDR1 is KGHSH and CDR2 LQKENI. The CDR3 totals 16 residues. The junction had 9 bases not matched to a gene; V was cut back by 10 bases and J by 0 bases. Ten or more counts support this clonotype. Its antigen is as yet unknown. Findings and caveats of the study: Among T cells one year after transplant, newly produced cells accounted for most counts and diversity. For some patients, TCRbeta diversity was high at day 60 because of recipient T cells and thymic progenitors that survived. Several hundred graft clones that had expanded were reportedly the source of alpha-beta T cells about two months after transplant.

This TCR was recovered from a male patient younger than 18 who had a stem cell transplant for acute lymphoblastic leukemia, so the T cells may come from the graft donor. This chain connects TRBV18 to TRBJ2-6; 7 nucleotides align to TRBD1. The sequenced sample was PBMCs, mostly from graft donor cells, obtained 180 days after TCRalphabeta/CD19-depleted stem cell transplant. CDR3 DNA: TGTGCCACCCACAGGGGTCTTTCCTCTGGGGCCAACGTCCTGACTTTC. Translation gives CATHRGLSSGANVLTF. Supplemented by reference TRBV18 and TRBJ2-6, the full variable domain reads NAGVMQNPRHLVRRRGQEARLRCSPMKGHSHVYWYRQLPEEGLKFMVYLQKENIIDESGMPKERFSAEFPKEGPSILRIQQVVRGDSAAYFCATHRGLSSGANVLTFGAGSRLTVL.